This is a list of T cell receptor beta chains from one sample in a study of shared clonotypes between healthy human individuals. TCRdb's table, derived via immunoSEQ multiplex PCR, lists solely in-frame clones and lacks some. The data contain a few million clones, over 85% of them seen just once; the ten biggest clones take up 0.39%. Sequenced input: naive CD4+ T cells from PBMCs. The origin of the receptors is a man between 18 and 29 years old in good health. Some clones in this sample may be carry-over from other donors' samples. CDR3s include the opening cysteine and the closing phenylalanine or tryptophan. Fields, in order: V gene, D gene, J gene, CDR3 DNA, CDR3 protein. D genes are given only for firm matches.

>TRBV19|-|TRBJ1-3
TGTGCCAGTCTCTCTGCGGCAGGGCCCGTCTCTGGAAACACCATATATTTT
CASLSAAGPVSGNTIYF
>TRBV4-3|TRBD2|TRBJ2-4
TGCGCCAGCAGCCAAGATGGGACTAGCGTGCTAGCCAAAAACATTCAGTACTTC
CASSQDGTSVLAKNIQYF
>TRBV27|-|TRBJ1-3
TGTGCCAGCAGCCTTCGGGGTTTCCGTGGGGACACCATATATTTT
CASSLRGFRGDTIYF
>TRBV28|TRBD1|TRBJ2-7
TGTGCCAGCAGTTTACCACAGGGGTACTACGAGCAGTACTTC
CASSLPQGYYEQYF
>TRBV6-1|TRBD1|TRBJ2-7
TGTGCCAGCAGTGCGGGGGACAGGGTAGGCTACGAGCAGTACTTC
CASSAGDRVGYEQYF
>TRBV9|-|TRBJ1-3
TGTGCCAGCAGCGCAACCTGGGGCATACAGAGCTCTGGAAACACCATATATTTT
CASSATWGIQSSGNTIYF
>TRBV5-1|-|TRBJ1-3
TGCGCCAGCAGTCTCGGACAGATCGGAAACACCATATATTTT
CASSLGQIGNTIYF
>TRBV19|TRBD1|TRBJ2-3
TGTGCCGCAGGGAACAGGGGGTTCACAGATACGCAGTATTTT
CAAGNRGFTDTQYF
>TRBV2|-|TRBJ1-3
TGTGCCAGTTCTCTACTGAGCTCTGGAAACACCATATATTTT
CASSLLSSGNTIYF
>TRBV28|TRBD2|TRBJ2-1
TGTGCCAGCACCCCCCGACTAGCGGGAAACTACAATGAGCAGTTCTTC
CASTPRLAGNYNEQFF
>TRBV7-9|-|TRBJ2-2
TGTGCCAGCAGCTTAGCTTCTAGGCTGGGATACACCGGGGAGCTGTTTTTT
CASSLASRLGYTGELFF
>TRBV5-4|-|TRBJ1-5
TGTGCCAGCAGCTTGGATGGCTGGAGTCAGCCCCAGCATTTT
CASSLDGWSQPQHF
>TRBV19|-|TRBJ2-3
TGTGCCAGTAGTATATCCAGGGATCTTACAGATACGCAGTATTTT
CASSISRDLTDTQYF
>TRBV9|TRBD1|TRBJ1-1
TGTGCCAGCAGCCCGATGGTGACAGGGGGCACTGAAGCTTTCTTT
CASSPMVTGGTEAFF
>TRBV7-9|-|TRBJ1-1
TGTGCCAGCAGCGACCAAGGGGTCGGCACTGAAGCTTTCTTT
CASSDQGVGTEAFF
>TRBV11-2|-|TRBJ2-2
TGTGCCAGCAGCCGAAAGGAGCGGACGAACACCGGGGAGCTGTTTTTT
CASSRKERTNTGELFF